This T cell receptor beta chain is from a study of pediatric ulcerative colitis. Study conclusions and caveats: Blood-rectal clonal overlap within each person was significantly higher in ulcerative colitis patients than controls. Rectal repertoires separated controls, mild-moderate and acute severe colitis. All ulcerative colitis patients, but no controls, carried two rectal clonotypes.

CDR1 and CDR2 from the germline V gene are MNHEY and SMNVEV (reference sequence). V lost 6 bases and J 2 bases, leaving 19 bases between the germline ends. The CDR3 extends over 16 amino acids. The rectum was sampled with one to two pinch biopsies at colonoscopy. Note on this clone: The antigen remains undetermined.

Sequencing used immunoSEQ multiplex PCR; TCRdb keeps in-frame clones, though not all of them. This sample has about 35,000 clones, with about 81% found just once. This receptor was obtained from a boy aged 5 to 17 with mild ulcerative colitis. This chain joins TRBV27 and TRBJ1-2; D remains ambiguous. The material sequenced was gut tissue. CDR3 region: CASSPLIGFLNYGYTF. The DNA for the CDR3 is TGTGCCAGCAGCCCGCTGATTGGGTTTTTAAACTATGGCTACACCTTC.